This T cell receptor beta chain emerged from a study of blood T cell repertoires in COVID-19. On the study more broadly: Researchers got acute and convalescent COVID-19 samples from the United States, Italy and Spain.

Original data processing: Quantification of nucleated cells was approximated via reference gene primer amplification. Only in-frame clones appear in the TCRdb table, and some are missing; sequencing was by immunoSEQ multiplex PCR. From that table come the V and J calls and clone size; the DNA was used to work out D and trimming. Here the sample spans 180,000 or so clones, about 85% being singletons. The CDR3 spans 15 residues. Germline assignment: CDR1 SGHTS and CDR2 YDEGEE. J lost 10 bases, V lost 4 bases, and 10 bases had no gene match. The V and J genes are TRBV5-8 and TRBJ1-6; 8 bases map to TRBD1. What was sequenced was peripheral blood. This sequence was found in a man between 18 and 29 years old with acute or convalescent COVID-19. The CDR3 is CASSPQPGGQSPLHF. Written as DNA, the CDR3 is TGTGCCAGCAGCCCTCAACCAGGGGGCCAGTCACCCCTCCACTTT.